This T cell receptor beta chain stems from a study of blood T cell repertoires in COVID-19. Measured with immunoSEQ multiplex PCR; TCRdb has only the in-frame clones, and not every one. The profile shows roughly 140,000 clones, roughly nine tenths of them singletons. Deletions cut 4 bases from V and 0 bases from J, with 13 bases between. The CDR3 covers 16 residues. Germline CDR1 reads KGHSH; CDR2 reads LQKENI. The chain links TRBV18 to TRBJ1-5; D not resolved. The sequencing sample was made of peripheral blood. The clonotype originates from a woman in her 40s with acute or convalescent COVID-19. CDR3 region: CASSRSGQISNQPQHF. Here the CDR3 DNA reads TGTGCCAGCTCACGGTCTGGGCAGATTAGCAATCAGCCCCAGCATTTT.